This T cell receptor (beta chain) derives from a study of T cell repertoires in cytomegalovirus infection. As for the study in general: In public TCR beta signatures, there were indications of both CMV infection and matching HLA type.

The CDR3 is 14 amino acids. Germline lookup yields CDR1 MDHEN and CDR2 SYDVKM. V lost 10 bases and J 5 bases, leaving 17 bases between the germline ends. There are a few counts of this clonotype. Antigen unknown. Regarding the study as a whole: Dominant in the ex vivo response were TCR beta clonotypes restricted by HLA-C and specific for CMV. Frequencies of public TCR beta families were cumulated, and this identified carriers of CMV plus the relevant HLA.

Each CDR3 protein is one row after TCRdb ran MiXCR on the reads. The top ten hold roughly 16% of the sample, which has roughly 280,000 distinct CDR3 sequences, over 8% seen once. The receptor was isolated from a human donor in good health (CMV status not recorded). Some clones in this sample may be carry-over from other donors' samples. The chain combines TRBV28 with TRBJ1-4, with D possibly being TRBD1 (5 bases). Sequencing was done on a sample of PBMCs. This CDR3 reads CATGEVGRNEKLFF. In DNA form, the CDR3 reads TGTGCCACCGGGGAGGTGGGGCGCAATGAAAAACTGTTTTTT.